This T cell receptor beta chain was identified during a study of blood T cells in healthy people across ages. Primed by a sample-barcoded 5' primer and a J-beta primer mix, a second PCR proceeded for about 7 to 12 cycles. Template switching added a 12-random-nucleotide identifier to every cDNA molecule. One entry per CDR3 protein, called by TCRdb with MiXCR from the 5' RACE reads. The data hold hundreds of thousands of distinct CDR3 sequences, with about 56% observed a single time. Study results and caveats: Roughly linear declines in TCR beta diversity per million T cells occurred with age. Naive CD4+ cell counts and diversity both ran higher in long-lived than in aged donors.

They isolated at least 6 million PBMCs from each sample. On this clonotype itself: The antigen is unknown.

Germline assignment: CDR1 SGHTA and CDR2 FQGNSA. V was cut by 3 bases and J by 4 bases, with 12 bases left in between. The CDR3 is made up of 14 amino acids. The sequencing sample was made of blood. J is TRBJ1-1 and V is TRBV7-2; tentative D call: TRBD1 (6 bases). The sequence was collected from a man between 35 and 55 years old in good health. Written as DNA, the CDR3 is TGTGCCAGCAGCTTTGGGGGGCGCGGCACTGAAGCTTTCTTT. Amino acids: CASSFGGRGTEAFF.